This TCR beta chain was observed in a study of blood T cell repertoires in COVID-19. Study-wide background: Collection of acute and convalescent COVID-19 samples took place in the United States, Italy and Spain. Sources were T cells, B-cell-depleted T cells, or PBMCs; the material itself was cDNA or gDNA.

Authors' processing steps: How many nucleated cells were present was estimated from reference gene primer amplification. Measured with immunoSEQ multiplex PCR; TCRdb has only the in-frame clones, and not every one. Clone size and V and J calls were adopted from that table, with D and trimming inferred from the DNA. The sample shows under 400,000 clones, around 87% of them seen only once. As to this clone: The same CDR3 can be traced to other DNA sequences in this sample.

The CDR3 extends over 15 amino acids. V lost 4 bases and J lost 1, with 11 bases in between. CDR1 is SGDLS, CDR2 YYNGEE, per germline. Ages ranged from about 18 to 89 years, with residence in approximately 23 US areas. This clonotype was obtained from a man in his forties in a cohort exposed to, infected with or recovered from COVID-19 (not recorded which). The chain uses TRBV9 and TRBJ2-2, with D maybe TRBD2 (5 bases). Sequencing input: PBMCs or T cells enriched from blood (not recorded which). CDR3 residues: CASSPSGGNTGELFF. CDR3 in DNA: TGTGCCAGCAGCCCTAGTGGAGGGAACACCGGGGAGCTGTTTTTT.